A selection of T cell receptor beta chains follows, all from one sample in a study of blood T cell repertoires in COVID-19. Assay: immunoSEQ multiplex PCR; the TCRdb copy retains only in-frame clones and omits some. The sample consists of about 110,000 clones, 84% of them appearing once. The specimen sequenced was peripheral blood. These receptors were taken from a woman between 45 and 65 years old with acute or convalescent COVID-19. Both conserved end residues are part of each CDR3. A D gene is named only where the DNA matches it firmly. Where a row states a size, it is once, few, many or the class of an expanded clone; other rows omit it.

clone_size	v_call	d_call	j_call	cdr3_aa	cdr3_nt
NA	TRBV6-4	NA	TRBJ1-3	CASSPGGQVGSGNTIYF	TGTGCCAGCAGTCCCGGGGGGCAGGTAGGCTCTGGAAACACCATATATTTT
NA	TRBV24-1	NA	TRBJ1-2	CATSGVMPGPFYGYTF	TGTGCCACCAGTGGCGTAATGCCAGGCCCTTTCTATGGCTACACCTTC
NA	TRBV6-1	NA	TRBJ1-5	CASSKEGGVGNQPQHF	TGTGCCAGCAGTAAAGAGGGAGGGGTGGGCAATCAGCCCCAGCATTTT
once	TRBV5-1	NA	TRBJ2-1	CASLKGLGSSYNEQFF	TGCGCCAGCCTCAAAGGCCTAGGGAGCTCCTACAATGAGCAGTTCTTC
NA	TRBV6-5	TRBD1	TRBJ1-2	CASSSDRDVGYTF	TGTGCCAGCAGTTCGGACAGGGACGTAGGCTACACCTTC
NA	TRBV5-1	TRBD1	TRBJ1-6	CASHNPGQGISPLHF	TGCGCCAGCCATAATCCGGGACAGGGGATTTCACCCCTCCACTTT
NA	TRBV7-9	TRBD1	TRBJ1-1	CASSLGAGGMNTEAFF	TGTGCCAGCAGCCTCGGGGCAGGGGGAATGAACACTGAAGCTTTCTTT
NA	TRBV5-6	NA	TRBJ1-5	CASSLVPPQRYSNQPQHF	TGTGCCAGCAGCTTGGTGCCCCCCCAGCGGTATAGCAATCAGCCCCAGCATTTT
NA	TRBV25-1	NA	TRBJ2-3	CASSEWGGSYTQYF	TGTGCCAGCAGTGAGTGGGGTGGGAGTTATACGCAGTATTTT
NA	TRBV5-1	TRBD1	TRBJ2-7	CASSLDGTEYEQYF	TGCGCCAGCAGCTTGGACGGGACAGAGTACGAGCAGTACTTC
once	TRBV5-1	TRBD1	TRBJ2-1	CASSRLNPDRGYNEQFF	TGCGCCAGCAGCCGCCTTAATCCGGACAGGGGCTACAATGAGCAGTTCTTC
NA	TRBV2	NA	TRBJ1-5	CASERGRLDNQPQHF	TGTGCCAGCGAGCGGGGGAGATTGGACAATCAGCCCCAGCATTTT
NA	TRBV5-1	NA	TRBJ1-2	CASSLVAEANYGYTF	TGCGCCAGCAGCTTGGTGGCGGAAGCTAACTATGGCTACACCTTC
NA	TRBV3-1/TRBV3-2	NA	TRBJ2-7	CASSHGIYEQYF	TGTGCCAGCTCACACGGGATCTACGAGCAGTACTTC
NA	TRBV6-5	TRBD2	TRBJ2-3	CASSYPGLSVTDTQYF	TGTGCCAGCAGTTACCCGGGACTAAGCGTCACAGATACGCAGTATTTT
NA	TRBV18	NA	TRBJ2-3	CASSPSGRGNPSDTQYF	NA
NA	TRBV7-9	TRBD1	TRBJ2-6	CASITGVSGANVLTF	TGTGCCAGCATTACAGGGGTCTCTGGGGCCAACGTCCTGACTTTC
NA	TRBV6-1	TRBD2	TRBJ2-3	CASSDPGGLDTQYF	TGTGCCAGCAGTGACCCCGGGGGGTTGGATACGCAGTATTTT
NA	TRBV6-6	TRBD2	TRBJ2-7	CASSAIQAGAKEQYF	TGTGCCAGCAGTGCTATCCAAGCGGGGGCGAAAGAGCAGTACTTC
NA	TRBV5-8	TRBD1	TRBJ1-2	CASSSWDREGHGYTF	TGTGCCAGCAGCTCCTGGGACAGGGAAGGCCATGGCTACACCTTC
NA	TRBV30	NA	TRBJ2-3	CAWSRFTDTQYF	TGTGCCTGGAGCCGGTTTACAGATACGCAGTATTTT
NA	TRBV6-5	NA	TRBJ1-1	CASSSVWGEIDTEAFF	TGTGCCAGCAGTTCGGTCTGGGGGGAGATCGACACTGAAGCTTTCTTT
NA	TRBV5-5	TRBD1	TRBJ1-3	CASSSGQRNTIYF	TGTGCCAGCAGCTCGGGACAGCGAAACACCATATATTTT
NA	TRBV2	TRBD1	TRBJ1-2	CASRVTGQGNYGYTF	TGTGCCAGCAGAGTTACGGGACAGGGAAACTATGGCTACACCTTC
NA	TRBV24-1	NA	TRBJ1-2	CATSDSTGIGFSGYTF	TGTGCCACCAGTGATTCCACAGGGATAGGTTTCTCTGGCTACACCTTC
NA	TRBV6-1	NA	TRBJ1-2	CASSEAEAGARYGYTF	TGTGCCAGCAGTGAAGCAGAGGCAGGGGCAAGATATGGCTACACCTTC
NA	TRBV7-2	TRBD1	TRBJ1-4	CASSRSGQGNEKLFF	TGTGCCAGCAGCCGTTCGGGACAGGGGAATGAAAAACTGTTTTTT
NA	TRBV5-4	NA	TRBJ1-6	CASSLRDSNSPLHF	TGTGCCAGCAGCTTGAGAGACAGTAATTCACCCCTCCACTTT
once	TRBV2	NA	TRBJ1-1	CACQSRGTEAFF	TGTGCCTGCCAGTCAAGAGGCACTGAAGCTTTCTTT
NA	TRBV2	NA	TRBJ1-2	CASRKGLISLNYGYTF	TGTGCCAGCAGGAAGGGGTTAATTAGCCTCAACTATGGCTACACCTTC
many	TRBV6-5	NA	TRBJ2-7	CASNRGASYEQYF	TGTGCCAGCAATCGGGGGGCCTCCTACGAGCAGTACTTC
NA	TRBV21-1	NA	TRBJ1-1	CASSNFNSMAQANTEAFF	TGTGCCAGCAGCAATTTTAATAGTATGGCACAGGCGAACACTGAAGCTTTCTTT
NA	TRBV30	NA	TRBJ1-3	CAWSVASSGNTIYF	TGTGCCTGGAGTGTTGCTAGCTCTGGAAACACCATATATTTT
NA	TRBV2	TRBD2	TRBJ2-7	CASSGEPSGGVSEQYF	TGTGCCAGCAGTGGCGAACCTAGCGGGGGGGTTAGTGAGCAGTACTTC
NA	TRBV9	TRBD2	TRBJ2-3	CASSVGLAGVGDTQYF	TGTGCCAGCAGCGTAGGACTAGCGGGGGTTGGAGATACGCAGTATTTT
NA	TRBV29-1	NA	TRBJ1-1	CSAGQRNTEAFF	TGCAGCGCCGGACAGAGAAACACTGAAGCTTTCTTT
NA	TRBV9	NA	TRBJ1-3	CASSALFSGNTIYF	TGTGCCAGCAGCGCTCTTTTCTCTGGAAACACCATATATTTT
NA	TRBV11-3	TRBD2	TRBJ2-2	CASSFTSASGLNTGELFF	TGTGCCAGCAGCTTTACTAGCGCCTCGGGATTGAACACCGGGGAGCTGTTTTTT
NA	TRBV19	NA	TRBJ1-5	CASSHEDQPQHF	TGTGCCAGTAGTCACGAGGATCAGCCCCAGCATTTT
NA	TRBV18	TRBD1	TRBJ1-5	CASSLGQVGNQPQHF	TGTGCCAGCTCCCTAGGACAGGTCGGCAATCAGCCCCAGCATTTT
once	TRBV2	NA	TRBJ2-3	CASSRYREGADTQYF	TGTGCCAGCAGTCGCTACAGGGAAGGCGCAGATACGCAGTATTTT
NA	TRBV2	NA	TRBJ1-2	CASSPPGWGGYTF	TGTGCCAGCAGTCCCCCGGGATGGGGTGGCTACACCTTC
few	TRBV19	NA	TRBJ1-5	CASRPGARNQPQHF	TGTGCCAGCCGTCCAGGGGCCCGCAATCAGCCCCAGCATTTT
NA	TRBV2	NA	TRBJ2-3	CASSADYDTQYF	TGTGCCAGCAGTGCCGACTACGATACGCAGTATTTT
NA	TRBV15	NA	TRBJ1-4	CATSRDQGTNEKLFF	TGTGCCACCAGCAGAGATCAGGGAACTAATGAAAAACTGTTTTTT
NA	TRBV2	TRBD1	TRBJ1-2	CASSGAFGTVNYGYTF	TGTGCCAGCAGTGGGGCCTTTGGGACAGTGAACTATGGCTACACCTTC
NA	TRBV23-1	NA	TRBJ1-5	CALRESGQFYQPQHF	TGCGCCTTGCGAGAGAGTGGGCAGTTTTATCAGCCCCAGCATTTT
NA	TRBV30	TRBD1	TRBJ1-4	CAWKRGLGVGEKLFF	TGTGCCTGGAAAAGGGGGCTGGGTGTAGGTGAAAAACTGTTTTTT
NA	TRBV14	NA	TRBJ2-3	CASSQAGSTDTQYF	TGTGCCAGCAGCCAGGCAGGGAGCACAGATACGCAGTATTTT
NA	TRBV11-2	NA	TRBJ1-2	CASSLDSLSYGYTF	TGTGCCAGCAGCTTAGATAGTCTATCCTATGGCTACACCTTC